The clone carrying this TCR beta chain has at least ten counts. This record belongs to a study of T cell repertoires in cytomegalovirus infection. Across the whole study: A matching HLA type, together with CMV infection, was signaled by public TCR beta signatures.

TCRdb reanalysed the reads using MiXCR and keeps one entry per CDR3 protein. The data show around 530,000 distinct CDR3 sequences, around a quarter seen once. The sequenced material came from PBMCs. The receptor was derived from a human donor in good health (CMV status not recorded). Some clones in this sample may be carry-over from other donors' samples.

The CDR3 loop reads CASSTRTGDDYGYTF. The CDR3 DNA sequence: TGTGCCAGCAGTACCCGGACAGGGGACGACTATGGCTACACCTTC. V gene TRBV28 combines with J gene TRBJ1-2, with 9 nucleotides matching TRBD1. The CDR3 has 15 amino acids. Germline trimming cut 5 bases from V and 3 bases from J; bases unmatched to any gene: 7. The V gene's germline CDR1 is MDHEN and CDR2 SYDVKM.